This entry lists 2 T cell receptor beta chains sequenced from one sample in a study of cytomegalovirus exposure and HLA in healthy donors. Method: immunoSEQ multiplex PCR; TCRdb's copy keeps in-frame clones and lacks some. The data show tens of thousands of clones, with about nine tenths seen just once and about 1.9% held by the top ten. Sequencing was done on a sample of PBMCs. These receptors all come from a man aged 30-40 years in good health and CMV-seronegative.

The chain couples TRBV10-1 to TRBJ2-2, with 7 bases matching TRBD1. The V segment lost 6 bases and the J segment 6 bases; nucleotides outside the gene matches: 4. Germline lookup yields CDR1 WNHNN and CDR2 SYGVQD (reference sequence). The CDR3 has 13 amino acids. The CDR3 bases are TGCGCCAGCAGCAGGGGGATCGCCGGGGAGCTGTTTTTT. It yields the protein CASSRGIAGELFF.

The chain is built from TRBV4-1 and TRBJ1-2; 7 bases fit TRBD1. CDR1 is MGHRA, CDR2 YSYEKL, per germline. The CDR3 runs to 14 residues. Trimming removed 0 bases from V and 3 bases from J; junction bases left unmatched: 1. Here the CDR3 reads CASSQDTGDYGYTF. The DNA for the CDR3 is TGCGCCAGCAGCCAAGACACAGGGGACTATGGCTACACCTTC.